The 27 T cell receptor beta chains given below trace back to one sample, sequenced in a study of T-cell memory formation after mild COVID-19. One entry per CDR3 protein, called by TCRdb with MiXCR from the 5' RACE reads. The profile shows about 57,000 distinct CDR3 sequences, 12% of them singletons. Material: PBMCs or a T cell subset sorted from them (not recorded which). The receptors were gathered from a young man who had mild COVID-19 (a few samples of this study predate the infection). Cell type and time point are not known.

This clonotype was observed a handful of times. A read error is possible here, since a much larger clone lies one base away. This chain connects TRBV27 to TRBJ2-1; no definite D call. The germline CDR1 and CDR2 sequences are MNHEY and SMNVEV (reference sequence). The CDR3 extends over 12 amino acids. Trimming removed 6 bases at V and 2 bases at J, with 5 bases between. The CDR3 DNA is TGTGCCAGCAGCCAGCCCTACAATGAGCAGTTCTTC. Amino acids: CASSQPYNEQFF.

This clonotype was seen only a few times. The chain joins TRBV29-1 to TRBJ1-1; TRBD1 matches at 8 bases. Germline CDR1 reads SQVTM; CDR2 reads ANQGSEA. CDR3 length: 14 amino acids. Trimming removed 3 bases from V and 11 bases from J; junction bases left unmatched: 14. As DNA, the CDR3 is TGCAGCGTTGAGCACGGGACAGGAAACATTTTGGCTTTCTTT. Its translation is CSVEHGTGNILAFF.

The gene calls are TRBV5-1 and TRBJ1-2; no firm D call. The CDR3 has 13 amino acids. Germline values: CDR1 SGHRS, CDR2 YFSETQ. Trimming shortened V by 0 bases and J by 4 bases, and 7 bases separated the two germline ends. Written as DNA, the CDR3 is TGCGCCAGCAGCTTGGAGCCTGTCTATGGCTACACCTTC. Its translation is CASSLEPVYGYTF.

The V call is TRBV6-2 or TRBV6-3, the J call TRBJ2-4; a weak D match, TRBD2 (7 bases). The ends were cut back, 7 bases at V and 0 bases at J, with 10 bases in the middle. The CDR3 is made up of 14 amino acids. Germline assignment: CDR1 MNHEY and CDR2 SVGEGT. CDR3 in amino acids: CASTRGAAKNIQYF. CDR3 sequence (DNA): TGTGCCAGCACTCGGGGGGCAGCCAAAAACATTCAGTACTTC.

The chain joins TRBV4-3 to TRBJ2-6; D possibly matches TRBD1 or TRBD2 (5 bases each). The germline V gene has CDR1 LGHNA and CDR2 YSLEER. V was clipped by 0 bases and J by 1 base, with 7 bases between them. The CDR3 has 16 amino acids. The CDR3, as DNA: TGCGCCAGCAGCCAAGAGGGGGTGTCTGGGGCCAACGTCCTGACTTTC. This sequence encodes CASSQEGVSGANVLTF.

The genes are TRBV7-3 and TRBJ2-1, with 10 nucleotides matching TRBD2. CDR1 is SGHTA and CDR2 is FQGTGA in the germline V gene. The junction had 13 bases not matched to a gene; V was cut back by 5 bases and J by 9 bases. The CDR3 consists of 16 residues. The CDR3, as DNA: TGTGCCAGCAGCCCCCAAAGCGGGGGGGCCGGGAGTGAGCAGTTCTTC. Its protein is CASSPQSGGAGSEQFF.

There are a few counts of this clonotype. The gene calls are TRBV4-1 and TRBJ2-3; D unresolved. The CDR3 runs 14 residues. V lost 0 bases and J lost 9, with 13 bases in between. The V gene's germline CDR1 is MGHRA and CDR2 YSYEKL. The CDR3 is CASSQDRPPGTQYF. As DNA, the CDR3 is TGCGCCAGCAGCCAAGATAGGCCCCCCGGCACGCAGTATTTT.

The chain couples TRBV28 to TRBJ2-3; 8 bases line up with TRBD2. J was trimmed by 1 base and V by 3 bases; bases with no gene match: 6. The CDR3 totals 16 residues. Germline assignment: CDR1 MDHEN and CDR2 SYDVKM. The CDR3 region has the DNA TGTGCCAGCAGTTTTTTGCGGGGGGCCCGCACAGATACGCAGTATTTT. It specifies CASSFLRGARTDTQYF. The full variable domain, rest sourced from reference TRBV28 and TRBJ2-3, is DVKVTQSSRYLVKRTGEKVFLECVQDMDHENMFWYRQDPGLGLRLIYFSYDVKMKEKGDIPEGYSVSREKKERFSLILESASTNQTSMYLCASSFLRGARTDTQYFGPGTRLTVL.

This clonotype was recorded a few times. This chain uses TRBV10-3 with TRBJ2-2; TRBD1 is a possible D gene (6 bases). V gave up 6 bases and J gave up 0 bases, with 17 bases separating them. The CDR3 is 17 amino acids. Germline CDR1 reads ENHRY; CDR2 reads SYGVKD. CDR3 protein: CAIRPAAGDANTGELFF. CDR3 coding DNA: TGTGCCATCAGGCCCGCTGCAGGGGATGCGAACACCGGGGAGCTGTTTTTT.

The table lists this clonotype with many counts. The V and J genes are TRBV6-6 and TRBJ2-1; 12 bases map to TRBD1. V was pared by 10 bases and J by 7 bases, with 11 bases of the junction left unmatched. The germline gives CDR1 MNHNY, CDR2 SVGAGI (reference sequence). The CDR3 covers 15 residues. The chain's CDR3 is CAISRGTGGGNEQFF. The CDR3 nucleotides read TGTGCCATCTCAAGGGGGACAGGGGGCGGGAATGAGCAGTTCTTC.

In this sample, this clonotype turned up many times. The V and J genes are TRBV4-3 and TRBJ2-2; no reliable D call. This CDR3 comprises 17 residues. Looked up from germline, CDR1 is LGHNA and CDR2 is YSLEER. The ends were cut back, 1 base at V and 0 bases at J, with 12 bases in the middle. CDR3 bases: TGCGCCAGCAGCCAAGTGGGCAGCCCAACGAACACCGGGGAGCTGTTTTTT. Its translation: CASSQVGSPTNTGELFF.

The chain is built from TRBV6-2 or TRBV6-3 and TRBJ1-6; D unclear. Germline CDR1 MNHEY, CDR2 SVGEGT. The V end lost 7 bases, the J end lost 7 bases, and 11 bases lay between the germline ends. This CDR3 has 13 residues. The CDR3 is CASTIEPNSPLHF. The CDR3 coding sequence is TGTGCCAGCACCATCGAACCCAATTCACCCCTCCACTTT.

This clonotype was recorded at least ten times. The rearrangement joins TRBV7-2 to TRBJ2-1; 11 bases agree with TRBD2. The trim removed 6 bases at V and 9 bases at J, leaving 10 bases unmatched. The length of the CDR3 is 15 residues. Germline loops: CDR1 SGHTA, CDR2 FQGNSA. The CDR3 protein is CASSFNSGGGGEQFF. CDR3 sequence (DNA): TGTGCCAGCAGTTTCAATAGCGGGGGGGGCGGTGAGCAGTTCTTC.

V and J are TRBV7-9 and TRBJ2-3, with a possible D match to TRBD2 (6 bases). Trimming left V 2 bases short and J 0 bases short, with 9 bases between. CDR1 and CDR2 from the germline V gene are SEHNR and FQNEAQ (reference sequence). The CDR3 sequence is 15 residues long. DNA for the CDR3: TGTGCCAGCAGCTTATCAGGGACTAGCACAGATACGCAGTATTTT. Protein: CASSLSGTSTDTQYF.

This chain joins TRBV20-1 and TRBJ1-5; D unclear. The germline CDR1 and CDR2 sequences are DFQATT and SNEGSKA (reference sequence). This CDR3 comprises 13 residues. V shed 1 base and J shed 7 bases, with 11 bases lying between them. CDR3 nucleotides: TGCAGTGCTAGAGCTGGGAGTGAGCAGCCCCAGCATTTT. This translates into CSARAGSEQPQHF.

This clonotype was detected ten times or more. The chain links TRBV5-4 to TRBJ2-1, with 8 bases identical to TRBD1. This CDR3 comprises 13 residues. V was pared by 3 bases and J by 15 bases, with 11 bases of the junction left unmatched. CDR1 is SGHNT, CDR2 YYREEE, per germline (reference sequence). CDR3 amino acids: CASSWYGQGIPFF. The CDR3 bases are TGTGCCAGCAGCTGGTACGGACAGGGTATCCCGTTCTTC.

The chain couples TRBV7-2 to TRBJ2-3; D may be TRBD2 (6 bases). The CDR3 is 14 amino acids. Trimming removed 10 bases from V and 6 bases from J, with 20 bases in between. Germline CDR1 reads SGHTA; CDR2 reads FQGNSA. CDR3 loop: CATTNGGRLDTQYF. CDR3 sequence (DNA): TGTGCCACCACGAACGGGGGTCGTCTGGATACGCAGTATTTT. The full variable domain, its missing parts supplied by reference TRBV7-2 and TRBJ2-3, is GAGVSQSPSNKVTEKGKDVELRCDPISGHTALYWYRQSLGQGLEFLIYFQGNSAPDKSGLPSDRFSAERTGGSVSTLTIQRTQQEDSAVYLCATTNGGRLDTQYFGPGTRLTVL.

The rearrangement joins TRBV7-2 to TRBJ2-6, with D possibly TRBD1 on 5 matching bases. The CDR3 loop spans 19 amino acids. The germline gives CDR1 SGHTA, CDR2 FQGNSA. The germline V and J ends were trimmed by 5 bases and 4 bases, with 24 bases remaining between them. The CDR3 protein is CASSRRAGILLVGANVLTF. The CDR3 DNA follows: TGTGCCAGCAGCCGTAGGGCAGGGATTCTCCTCGTCGGGGCCAACGTCCTGACTTTC.

This clonotype showed up many times. The chain employs TRBV6-2 or TRBV6-3 and TRBJ2-3, with 9 positions matching TRBD2. The CDR3 has 12 residues. Germline V gene data show CDR1 as MNHEY and CDR2 as SVGEGT. V shed 6 bases, J shed 8 bases, and the junction held 3 bases outside the gene matches. CDR3 nucleotide sequence: TGTGCCAGCAGGGAAGCGGGAGGTACGCAGTATTTT. Residues: CASREAGGTQYF.

This clonotype was recorded many times. This chain uses TRBV6-5 with TRBJ1-6; TRBD1 might be the D (6 bases). V lost 7 bases and J lost 10, with 23 bases in between. Germline-derived CDR1 and CDR2 are MNHEY and SVGAGI. This CDR3 comprises 16 residues. The CDR3, as DNA: TGTGCCAGCACCCCCGCCGGGACCTGGGGACAATCACCCCTCCACTTT. Its protein product is CASTPAGTWGQSPLHF.

This clonotype was seen only a few times. The J gene is TRBJ1-2, the V gene TRBV20-1; tentatively, D is TRBD1 (6 bases). The germline V and J ends were trimmed by 0 bases and 2 bases, with 19 bases remaining between them. Germline-derived CDR1 and CDR2 are DFQATT and SNEGSKA (reference sequence). The CDR3 is made up of 17 amino acids. CDR3 sequence (DNA): TGCAGTGCTAGAGACCCGAACCGGGGGGGCAAGAACTATGGCTACACCTTC. Encoded protein: CSARDPNRGGKNYGYTF.

This clonotype was seen more than once but under ten times. The chain carries TRBV3-1 and TRBJ1-1; no firm D call. Trimming took 1 base from V and 11 from J, leaving 11 bases between them. CDR1 and CDR2 (germline): LGHDT, YNNKEL (reference sequence). The CDR3 runs to 12 residues. CDR3 nucleotide sequence: TGTGCCAGCAGCCAAGCTGTGGGGTCCGCTTTCTTT. Amino acid sequence: CASSQAVGSAFF. The whole variable domain, remainder taken from reference TRBV3-1 and TRBJ1-1, is DTAVSQTPKYLVTQMGNDKSIKCEQNLGHDTMYWYKQDSKKFLKIMFSYNNKELIINETVPNRFSPKSPDKAHLNLHINSLELGDSAVYFCASSQAVGSAFFGQGTRLTVV.

This clonotype was counted a few times. CDR3 bases: TGTGCCAGCAGCTTTGTAAATTCACCCCTCCACTTT. It translates to CASSFVNSPLHF. This chain joins TRBV7-6 and TRBJ1-6; D not certain. This CDR3 has 12 residues. The V gene lost 3 bases and the J gene lost 7 bases, with 4 bases spanning the gap. Germline CDR1 and CDR2: SGHVS and FNYEAQ.

This clonotype was recorded many times. The chain joins TRBV20-1 to TRBJ2-2; 10 bases line up with TRBD1. Germline V CDR1 and CDR2: DFQATT, SNEGSKA (reference sequence). J gave up 3 bases and V 0 bases, and 4 bases lay outside the gene matches. The CDR3 totals 16 residues. CDR3 amino acids: CSARDGDRGDTGELFF. The CDR3, as DNA: TGCAGTGCTAGAGATGGGGACAGGGGCGACACCGGGGAGCTGTTTTTT.

This clonotype was seen a handful of times. The chain has TRBV14 and TRBJ2-1; 9 bases agree with TRBD2. The V gene end was trimmed by 2 bases and the J gene end by 4 bases; junction bases not matched to a gene: 12. Germline CDR1 reads SGHDN; CDR2 reads FVKESK. The CDR3 contains 18 residues. The CDR3 DNA reads as TGTGCCAGCAGCCAATCCCCCGCGGCGGGGGGGCTATACAATGAGCAGTTCTTC. Translated: CASSQSPAAGGLYNEQFF.

This clonotype was seen only a few times. The chain is built from TRBV4-3 and TRBJ2-2; possibly TRBD1 or TRBD2 for D (5 bases each). The CDR3 has 17 residues. From germline, CDR1 is LGHNA and CDR2 YSLEER. Trimming cost V 3 bases and J 5 bases, with 19 bases left between them. The DNA for the CDR3 is TGCGCCAGCAGCCAGACCGTGGGACCCGTTGGAACCGGGGAGCTGTTTTTT. It yields the protein CASSQTVGPVGTGELFF.

This clonotype was seen many times. The chain employs TRBV3-1 and TRBJ1-5; D is ambiguous. V lost 4 bases, J lost 7 bases, and 8 bases lay in between. From germline, CDR1 is LGHDT and CDR2 YNNKEL (reference sequence). The CDR3 is made up of 12 amino acids. The chain's CDR3 is CASSLVGQPQHF. In DNA form, the CDR3 reads TGTGCCAGCAGCCTAGTAGGACAGCCCCAGCATTTT. The complete variable domain, with remaining parts taken from reference TRBV3-1 and TRBJ1-5, reads DTAVSQTPKYLVTQMGNDKSIKCEQNLGHDTMYWYKQDSKKFLKIMFSYNNKELIINETVPNRFSPKSPDKAHLNLHINSLELGDSAVYFCASSLVGQPQHFGDGTRLSIL.